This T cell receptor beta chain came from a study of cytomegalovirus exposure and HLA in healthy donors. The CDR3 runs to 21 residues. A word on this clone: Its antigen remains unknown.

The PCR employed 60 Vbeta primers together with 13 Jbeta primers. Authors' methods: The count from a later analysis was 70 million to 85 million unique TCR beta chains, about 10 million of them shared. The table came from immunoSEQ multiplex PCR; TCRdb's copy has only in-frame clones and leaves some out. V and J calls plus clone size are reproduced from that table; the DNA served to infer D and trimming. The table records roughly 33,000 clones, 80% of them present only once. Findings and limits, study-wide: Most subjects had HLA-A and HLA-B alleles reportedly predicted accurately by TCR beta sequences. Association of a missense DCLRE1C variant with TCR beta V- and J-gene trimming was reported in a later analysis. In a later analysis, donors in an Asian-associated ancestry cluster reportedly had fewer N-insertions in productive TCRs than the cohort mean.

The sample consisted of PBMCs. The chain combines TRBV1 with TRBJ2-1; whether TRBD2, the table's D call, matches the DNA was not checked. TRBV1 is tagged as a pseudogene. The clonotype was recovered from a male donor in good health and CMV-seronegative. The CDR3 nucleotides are TGCACCAGCAGCCAAGATAAGGGGAGACTAGCGGGGCCCAGCTCCTACAATGAGCAGTTCTTC. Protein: CTSSQDKGRLAGPSSYNEQFF.